This T cell receptor beta chain was found in a study of PD-L1 blockade in urothelial cancer. Background on the study: Patients took up atezolizumab around 2014 at 1,200 mg intravenously every 3 weeks. Blood was analyzed 3 weeks (second dose) and 6 weeks after treatment start.

V trimming: 3 bases; J trimming: 5 bases; junction bases outside the gene matches: 6. This CDR3 is 15 amino acids long. Germline lookup yields CDR1 SGHTA and CDR2 FQGTGA. Produced via immunoSEQ multiplex PCR; TCRdb's table is partial and in-frame only. This sample carries about 39,000 clones, about 89% of them seen once, and the ten largest clones take about 1.9%. The sequences come from PBMCs, collected around atezolizumab (anti-PD-L1) treatment. The chain recombines TRBV7-3 with TRBJ1-1; TRBD1 matches at 10 bases. This receptor was identified in a man in his 60s with urothelial cancer. The CDR3 region is CASSFFGTGATEAFF. CDR3 bases: TGTGCCAGCAGCTTTTTCGGGACAGGGGCGACTGAAGCTTTCTTT.